The 16 T cell receptor beta chains presented below share a single source sample, sequenced in a study of shared clonotypes between healthy human individuals. Using immunoSEQ multiplex PCR, the repertoire was profiled, and TCRdb retains in-frame clones only, with some absent. The table shows fewer than 1.6 million clones, with about 98.5% occurring only once. Source material: naive CD4+ T cells sorted from blood. Subset denoted: CD45RA+ positively selected. These receptors all stem from a man under 40 in good health.

The chain links TRBV11-3 to TRBJ2-7; D remains unclear. Between the trimmed V and J ends, which lost 0 bases and 3 bases, there was a span of 9 bases. Germline V gene sequence: CDR1 SGHNT, CDR2 YENEEA. There are 14 residues in the CDR3. CDR3 in amino acids: CASSLDGSLYEQYF. The DNA for the CDR3 is TGTGCCAGCAGCTTAGATGGCAGCCTCTACGAGCAGTACTTC.

J is TRBJ1-5 and V is TRBV5-5, with D perhaps matching TRBD1 (6 bases). With 4 bases removed from V and 1 base from J, the gap between germline ends came to 15 bases. CDR3 size: 16 residues. Germline CDR1 is SGHKS and CDR2 is YYEKEE (reference sequence). CDR3 sequence: CASSLVGGQSNQPQHF. CDR3 sequence (DNA): TGTGCCAGCAGCCTTGTGGGCGGACAGAGCAATCAGCCCCAGCATTTT.

V is TRBV18 and J is TRBJ2-3, with D possibly TRBD1 on 6 matching bases. V was cut by 3 bases and J by 0 bases, with 16 bases left in between. CDR1 and CDR2 (germline): KGHSH, LQKENI. This CDR3 comprises 17 residues. CDR3 bases: TGTGCCAGCTCACCGGTGGGCAGGACAGCTAGCACAGATACGCAGTATTTT. As protein: CASSPVGRTASTDTQYF.

The chain combines TRBV27 with TRBJ2-5, with 8 bases matching TRBD1. V was clipped by 5 bases and J by 5 bases; unmatched bases: 10. The germline gives CDR1 MNHEY, CDR2 SMNVEV (reference sequence). The CDR3 sequence is 15 residues long. The CDR3, as DNA: TGTGCCAGCAGTACAGGGGGAGAAAGGGGCGAGACCCAGTACTTC. Protein sequence: CASSTGGERGETQYF.

This sequence joins TRBV6-4 and TRBJ2-7, with 16 bases fitting TRBD2. The length of the CDR3 is 17 residues. The junction had 7 bases not matched to a gene; V was cut back by 8 bases and J by 0 bases. Germline CDR1 and CDR2: MRHNA and SNTAGT. The CDR3 DNA reads TGTGCCAGCCCCCCGGGACTAGCGGGAGGGTCCTCCTACGAGCAGTACTTC. It translates to CASPPGLAGGSSYEQYF.

This chain links TRBV28 with TRBJ1-2; possibly TRBD1 for D (5 bases). V gave up 5 bases and J gave up 6 bases, with 10 bases separating them. The germline V gene encodes CDR1 MDHEN and CDR2 SYDVKM. CDR3 length: 12 amino acids. The CDR3 region has the DNA TGTGCCAGCAGTCCTTGGGGGAATGGCTACACCTTC. This sequence encodes CASSPWGNGYTF.

CDR3 region: CAQSGGGRPYNEQFF. The CDR3 DNA is TGTGCCCAAAGCGGGGGCGGGAGGCCCTACAATGAGCAGTTCTTC. The chain uses TRBV7-2 and TRBJ2-1; 8 bases fit TRBD2. Germline CDR1 reads SGHTA; CDR2 reads FQGNSA. The junction had 11 bases not matched to a gene; V was cut back by 11 bases and J by 2 bases. This CDR3 is 15 amino acids long.

This sequence joins TRBV7-6 and TRBJ2-7, with D possibly being TRBD2 (5 bases). The CDR3 runs to 15 residues. Germline CDR1 reads SGHVS; CDR2 reads FNYEAQ. V was shortened by 4 bases and J by 3 bases, with 16 bases between the two germline ends. CDR3 sequence reads: CASSSLEVPYYEQYF. The CDR3 nucleotides read TGTGCCAGCAGCTCCCTGGAGGTTCCATACTACGAGCAGTACTTC.

This clone was found once. The chain uses TRBV27 and TRBJ2-2; 12 bases line up with TRBD2. CDR3 size: 16 residues. CDR1 and CDR2 from the germline V gene are MNHEY and SMNVEV (reference sequence). Unmatched junction bases numbered 5, after V lost 3 bases and J lost 6 bases. The CDR3 is CASSFAGLAGPGELFF. The DNA of the CDR3 is TGTGCCAGCAGTTTCGCCGGACTAGCGGGGCCCGGGGAGCTGTTTTTT.

V gene TRBV6-5 combines with J gene TRBJ2-1, with a weak D call TRBD1 (6 bases). Trimming took 5 bases from V and 5 from J, leaving 16 bases between them. This CDR3 is built from 15 residues. Germline CDR1 and CDR2: MNHEY and SVGAGI. CDR3 in DNA: TGTGCCAGCAGTAACCGGGACACACCTAACAATGAGCAGTTCTTC. Its protein product is CASSNRDTPNNEQFF.

The V and J genes are TRBV4-2 and TRBJ1-5; 7 bases map to TRBD1. The CDR3 extends over 20 amino acids. The germline CDR1 and CDR2 sequences are LGHNA and YNFKEQ. J gave up 3 bases and V 0 bases, and 17 bases lay outside the gene matches. The CDR3 spells CASSQEVDLRVQGPNQPQHF. DNA for the CDR3: TGTGCCAGCAGCCAAGAGGTGGATCTTCGGGTACAGGGGCCCAATCAGCCCCAGCATTTT.

The chain joins TRBV28 to TRBJ2-6; 9 bases line up with TRBD1. Germline assignment: CDR1 MDHEN and CDR2 SYDVKM. The V and J ends lost 6 bases and 0 bases, in that order; junction bases with no gene match: 18. This CDR3 comprises 21 residues. In DNA form, the CDR3 reads TGTGCCAGCAGCTTGACAGGGGGTCCCCCTTTGAGGGGCTCTGGGGCCAACGTCCTGACTTTC. It is translated as CASSLTGGPPLRGSGANVLTF.

This chain links TRBV5-1 with TRBJ2-4, with 7 bases aligning to TRBD2. CDR1 and CDR2 (germline): SGHRS, YFSETQ. There are 15 residues in the CDR3. V lost 0 bases, J lost 6 bases, and 6 bases stayed unmatched. CDR3 nucleotide sequence: TGCGCCAGCAGCTTGGATCCTAGCGGAGTAAACATTCAGTACTTC. As protein: CASSLDPSGVNIQYF.

The rearrangement links TRBV9 to TRBJ1-2; 7 bases align to TRBD1. The germline V gene encodes CDR1 SGDLS and CDR2 YYNGEE. This CDR3 contains 13 residues. J lost 2 bases, V lost 5 bases, and 3 bases had no gene match. The CDR3, as DNA: TGTGCCAGCAGAAAACAGGGGAACTATGGCTACACCTTC. It codes for CASRKQGNYGYTF.

Comment on this clone: Other DNA sequences from this sample encode an identical CDR3 as well. The chain recombines TRBV7-2 with TRBJ2-7; D ambiguous. V shed 2 bases and J shed 4 bases, with 12 bases lying between them. In germline, CDR1 is SGHTA, CDR2 FQGNSA. CDR3 length: 14 amino acids. The CDR3 nucleotides read TGTGCCAGCAGCTTATCTCGTGGGTCTTACGAGCAGTACTTC. This translates into CASSLSRGSYEQYF. The full variable domain, with the rest looked up from reference TRBV7-2 and TRBJ2-7, is GAGVSQSPSNKVTEKGKDVELRCDPISGHTALYWYRQSLGQGLEFLIYFQGNSAPDKSGLPSDRFSAERTGGSVSTLTIQRTQQEDSAVYLCASSLSRGSYEQYFGPGTRLTVT.

V usage is TRBV9 and J usage is TRBJ2-6, with TRBD2 identical over 11 bases. The CDR3 is made up of 18 amino acids. Germline lookup yields CDR1 SGDLS and CDR2 YYNGEE. With 3 bases clipped from V and 4 bases from J, the junction kept 9 bases outside the gene matches. CDR3 DNA: TGTGCCAGCAGCGGTAGAGTAGCGGGAGGGCCCGGGGCCAACGTCCTGACTTTC. Encoded protein: CASSGRVAGGPGANVLTF.